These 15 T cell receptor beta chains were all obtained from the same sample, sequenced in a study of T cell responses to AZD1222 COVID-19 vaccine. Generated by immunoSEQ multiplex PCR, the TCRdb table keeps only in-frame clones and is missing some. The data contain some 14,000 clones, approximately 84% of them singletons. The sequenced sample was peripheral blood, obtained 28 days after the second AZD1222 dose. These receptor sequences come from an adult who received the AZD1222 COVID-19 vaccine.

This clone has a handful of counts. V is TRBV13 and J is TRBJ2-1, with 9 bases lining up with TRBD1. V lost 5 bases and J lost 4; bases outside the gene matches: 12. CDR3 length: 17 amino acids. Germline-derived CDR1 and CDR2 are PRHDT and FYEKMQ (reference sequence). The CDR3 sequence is CASSTPPGTGSYNEQFF. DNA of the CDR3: TGTGCCAGCAGCACCCCTCCCGGGACAGGGAGTTACAATGAGCAGTTCTTC.

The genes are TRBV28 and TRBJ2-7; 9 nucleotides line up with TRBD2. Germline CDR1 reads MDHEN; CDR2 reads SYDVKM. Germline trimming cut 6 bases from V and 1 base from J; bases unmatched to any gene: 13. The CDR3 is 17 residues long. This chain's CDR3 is CASSRRGGRALSYEQYF. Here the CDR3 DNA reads TGTGCCAGCAGCCGCCGGGGCGGGAGGGCTCTATCCTACGAGCAGTACTTC.

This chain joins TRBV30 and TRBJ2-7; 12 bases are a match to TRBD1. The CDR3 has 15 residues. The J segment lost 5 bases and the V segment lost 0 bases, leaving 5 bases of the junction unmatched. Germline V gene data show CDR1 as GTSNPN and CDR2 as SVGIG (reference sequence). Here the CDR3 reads CAWSVGTGGQDEQYF. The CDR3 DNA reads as TGTGCCTGGAGTGTAGGGACAGGGGGCCAGGACGAGCAGTACTTC.

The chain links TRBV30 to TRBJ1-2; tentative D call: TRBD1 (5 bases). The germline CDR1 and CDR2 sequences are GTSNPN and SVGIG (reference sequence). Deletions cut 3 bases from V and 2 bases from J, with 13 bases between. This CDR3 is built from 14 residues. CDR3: CAWRDPGRNYGYTF. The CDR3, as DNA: TGTGCCTGGAGAGATCCGGGACGGAACTATGGCTACACCTTC.

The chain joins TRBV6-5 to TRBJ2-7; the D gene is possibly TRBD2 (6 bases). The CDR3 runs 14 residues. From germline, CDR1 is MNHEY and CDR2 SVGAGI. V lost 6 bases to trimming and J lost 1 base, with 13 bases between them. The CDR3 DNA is TGTGCCAGCAGACCCGGACGGGAGTCCTACGAGCAGTACTTC. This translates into CASRPGRESYEQYF.

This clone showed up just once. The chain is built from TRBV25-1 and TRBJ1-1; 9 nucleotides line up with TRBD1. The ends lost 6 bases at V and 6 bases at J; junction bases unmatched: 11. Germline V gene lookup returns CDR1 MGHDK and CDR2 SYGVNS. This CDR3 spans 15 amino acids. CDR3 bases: TGTGCCAGCAGAGACGGACAGGGGCAGGTTCCTGAAGCTTTCTTT. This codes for CASRDGQGQVPEAFF.

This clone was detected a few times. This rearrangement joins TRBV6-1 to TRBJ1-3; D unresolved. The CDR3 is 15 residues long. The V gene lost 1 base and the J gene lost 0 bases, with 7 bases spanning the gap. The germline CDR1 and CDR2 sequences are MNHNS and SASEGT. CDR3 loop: CASSEEAVSGNTIYF. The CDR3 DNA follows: TGTGCCAGCAGTGAAGAAGCAGTCTCTGGAAACACCATATATTTT.

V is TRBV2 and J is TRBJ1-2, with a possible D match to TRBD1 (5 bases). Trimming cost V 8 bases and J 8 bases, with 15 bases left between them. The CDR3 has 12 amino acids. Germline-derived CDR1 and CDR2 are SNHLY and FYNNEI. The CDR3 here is CASRDSSRGYTF. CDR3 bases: TGTGCCAGCCGGGACTCTAGCAGGGGCTACACCTTC.

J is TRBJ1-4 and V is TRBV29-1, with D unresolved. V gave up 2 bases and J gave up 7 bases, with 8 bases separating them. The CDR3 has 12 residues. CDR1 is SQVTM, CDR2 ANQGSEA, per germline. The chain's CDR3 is CSVELPGEKLFF. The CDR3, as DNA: TGCAGCGTTGAACTCCCGGGTGAAAAACTGTTTTTT.

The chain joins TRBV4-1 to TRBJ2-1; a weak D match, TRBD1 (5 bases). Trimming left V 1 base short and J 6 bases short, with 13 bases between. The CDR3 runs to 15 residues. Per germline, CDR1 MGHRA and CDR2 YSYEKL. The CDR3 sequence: CASSQALGRANEQFF. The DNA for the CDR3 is TGCGCCAGCAGCCAAGCTTTGGGCAGGGCCAATGAGCAGTTCTTC.

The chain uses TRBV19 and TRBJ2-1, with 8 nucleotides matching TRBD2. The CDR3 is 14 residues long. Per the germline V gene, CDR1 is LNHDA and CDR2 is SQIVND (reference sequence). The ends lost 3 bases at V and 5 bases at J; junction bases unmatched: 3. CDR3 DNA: TGTGCCAGTAGTATGACCGGGAGGGACAATGAGCAGTTCTTC. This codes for CASSMTGRDNEQFF.

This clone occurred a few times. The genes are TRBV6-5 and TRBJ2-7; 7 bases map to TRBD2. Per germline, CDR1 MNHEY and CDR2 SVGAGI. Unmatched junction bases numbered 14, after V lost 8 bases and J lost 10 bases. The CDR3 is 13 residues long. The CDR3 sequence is CASCTSVSLPQYF. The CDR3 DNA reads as TGTGCCAGCTGTACTAGCGTCTCACTCCCCCAGTACTTC.

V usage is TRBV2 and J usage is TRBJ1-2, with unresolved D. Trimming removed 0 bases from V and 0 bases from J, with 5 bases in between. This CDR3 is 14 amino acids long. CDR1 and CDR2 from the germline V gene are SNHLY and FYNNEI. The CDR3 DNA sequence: TGTGCCAGCAGTGAAGCCCTTACTAACTATGGCTACACCTTC. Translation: CASSEALTNYGYTF.

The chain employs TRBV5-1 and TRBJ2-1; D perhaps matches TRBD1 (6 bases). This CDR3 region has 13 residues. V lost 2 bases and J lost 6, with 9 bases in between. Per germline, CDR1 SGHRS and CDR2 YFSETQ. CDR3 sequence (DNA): TGCGCCAGCAGCTTACGGGACATCAATGAGCAGTTCTTC. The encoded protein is CASSLRDINEQFF.

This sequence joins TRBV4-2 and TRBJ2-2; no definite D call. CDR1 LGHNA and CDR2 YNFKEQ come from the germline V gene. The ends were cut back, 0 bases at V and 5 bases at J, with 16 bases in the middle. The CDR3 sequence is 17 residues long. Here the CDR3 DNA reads TGTGCCAGCAGCCAAGACACTCGCCCAGTAGGGACCGGGGAGCTGTTTTTT. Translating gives CASSQDTRPVGTGELFF.